This TCR beta chain comes out of a study of blood T cell repertoires in COVID-19. The data were produced by immunoSEQ multiplex PCR, yet TCRdb's version contains in-frame clones alone and is incomplete. The sample consists of roughly 500,000 clones, around nine tenths of them appearing once. Categorization into cohorts depended on clinical history that participants reported. Cohort 3 donors counted as recovered after two negative PCRs, clearance, or resolved symptoms. Per the germline V gene, CDR1 is SGHDN and CDR2 is FVKESK. V trimming: 2 bases; J trimming: 7 bases; junction bases outside the gene matches: 15. This CDR3 comprises 18 residues.

The genes are TRBV14 and TRBJ2-1, with 9 bases fitting TRBD2. The material sequenced was PBMCs or T cells enriched from blood (not recorded which). The TCR sequence derives from a woman aged 40 to 55 who had recovered from COVID-19. DNA for the CDR3: TGTGCCAGCAGCCAATCACTAGCGGGTTATAAAGACCGGAATGAGCAGTTCTTC. It encodes CASSQSLAGYKDRNEQFF.